Presented here are 12 T cell receptor beta chains from one specimen sequenced in a study of blood T cell repertoires in COVID-19. Sequenced by immunoSEQ multiplex PCR; TCRdb stores in-frame clones only, minus some. The table includes about 490,000 clones, around 85% detected once. Sequenced input: peripheral blood. These receptors came from a human donor in a cohort sampled during active COVID-19.

This chain connects TRBV5-1 to TRBJ2-7; D might be TRBD2 (6 bases). The CDR3 extends over 13 amino acids. V lost 3 bases, J lost 6 bases, and 13 bases lay in between. Germline assignment: CDR1 SGHRS and CDR2 YFSETQ. Here the CDR3 DNA reads TGCGCCAGCAGCTCCAGACTAGATCGCGAGCAGTACTTC. Encoded protein: CASSSRLDREQYF. Drawing the rest from reference TRBV5-1 and TRBJ2-7, the complete variable domain is KAGVTQTPRYLIKTRGQQVTLSCSPISGHRSVSWYQQTPGQGLQFLFEYFSETQRNKGNFPGRFSGRQFSNSRSEMNVSTLELGDSALYLCASSSRLDREQYFGPGTRLTVT.

This chain links TRBV2 with TRBJ2-2; 9 bases fit TRBD1. The V and J ends lost 6 bases and 2 bases, in that order; junction bases with no gene match: 13. The CDR3 contains 18 residues. Germline lookup yields CDR1 SNHLY and CDR2 FYNNEI. The CDR3 region is CASRGPTGTGYNTGELFF. CDR3 bases: TGTGCCAGCAGAGGTCCAACCGGGACAGGGTATAACACCGGGGAGCTGTTTTTT.

This chain joins TRBV19 and TRBJ2-7, with D tentatively TRBD1 (6 bases). CDR3 length: 14 amino acids. V lost 3 bases and J 9 bases, leaving 18 bases between the germline ends. CDR1 and CDR2 (germline): LNHDA, SQIVND (reference sequence). CDR3 sequence (DNA): TGTGCCAGTAGTATCGGGTGGCAGGGGAGCTGGCAGTACTTC. Residues: CASSIGWQGSWQYF.

This clone was found a few times. This sequence joins TRBV6-5 and TRBJ1-2; perhaps TRBD1 as D (5 bases). There are 13 residues in the CDR3. Germline V CDR1 and CDR2: MNHEY, SVGAGI. V shed 7 bases and J shed 3 bases, with 12 bases lying between them. The CDR3 loop reads CASTIQEYYGYTF. The CDR3 nucleotides are TGTGCCAGCACTATACAGGAATACTATGGCTACACCTTC.

The rearrangement uses TRBV6-6 and TRBJ2-2; maybe TRBD1 (5 bases). Trimming left V 5 bases short and J 0 bases short, with 19 bases between. The CDR3 loop spans 18 amino acids. CDR1 MNHNY and CDR2 SVGAGI come from the germline V gene (reference sequence). CDR3 DNA: TGTGCCAGCAGTCGCTTTCCTCCGAGGACACCGAACACCGGGGAGCTGTTTTTT. This gives the protein CASSRFPPRTPNTGELFF.

This rearrangement joins TRBV10-2 to TRBJ2-5; D is perhaps TRBD2 (6 bases). The CDR3 consists of 17 residues. The V end was cut by 6 bases, the J end by 3 bases, with 23 bases between. Germline V gene lookup returns CDR1 WSHSY and CDR2 SAAADI. CDR3 region: CASRGRKSGLGEETQYF. The CDR3 DNA follows: TGCGCCAGCAGGGGGAGGAAAAGCGGCCTGGGGGAAGAGACCCAGTACTTC.

This sequence joins TRBV9 and TRBJ1-1; 7 bases agree with TRBD1. Germline V gene lookup returns CDR1 SGDLS and CDR2 YYNGEE. V was clipped by 8 bases and J by 1 base; unmatched bases: 5. CDR3 length: 13 residues. The CDR3 region has the DNA TGTGCCAGTACAGGGGCCGAGAACACTGAAGCTTTCTTT. This codes for CASTGAENTEAFF.

This clone was seen just once. This chain connects TRBV5-1 to TRBJ2-5; TRBD2 might be the D (6 bases). The V end was cut by 0 bases, the J end by 4 bases, with 13 bases between. This CDR3 has 15 amino acids. CDR1 and CDR2 (germline): SGHRS, YFSETQ. The CDR3 region is CASSLVGTGGETQYF. The CDR3 nucleotides read TGCGCCAGCAGCTTGGTGGGGACTGGGGGAGAGACCCAGTACTTC. Filled out from reference TRBV5-1 and TRBJ2-5, the complete variable domain reads KAGVTQTPRYLIKTRGQQVTLSCSPISGHRSVSWYQQTPGQGLQFLFEYFSETQRNKGNFPGRFSGRQFSNSRSEMNVSTLELGDSALYLCASSLVGTGGETQYFGPGTRLLVL.

The rearrangement links TRBV7-3 to TRBJ2-6, with D perhaps TRBD1 (5 bases). V was cut by 5 bases and J by 0 bases, with 14 bases left in between. Germline V gene lookup returns CDR1 SGHTA and CDR2 FQGTGA. CDR3 length: 17 amino acids. CDR3 region: CASSPLGRSSGANVLTF. CDR3 nucleotides: TGTGCCAGCAGCCCTCTGGGGCGCAGCTCTGGGGCCAACGTCCTGACTTTC.

The rearrangement joins TRBV11-3 to TRBJ1-2; maybe TRBD1 (5 bases). The CDR3 is 15 amino acids. V lost 1 base to trimming and J lost 3 bases, with 12 bases between them. Germline V gene lookup returns CDR1 SGHNT and CDR2 YENEEA. CDR3 region: CASSLARGSYYGYTF. The CDR3 coding sequence is TGTGCCAGCAGCTTAGCTCGGGGGTCCTACTATGGCTACACCTTC.

V gene TRBV9 combines with J gene TRBJ2-2; 9 nucleotides agree with TRBD1. The CDR3 sequence is 16 residues long. Germline V gives CDR1 SGDLS, CDR2 YYNGEE. With 3 bases clipped from V and 3 bases from J, the junction kept 6 bases outside the gene matches. The CDR3 here is CASSARTGADTGELFF. CDR3 DNA: TGTGCCAGCAGCGCACGGACAGGGGCGGACACCGGGGAGCTGTTTTTT.

The J gene is TRBJ2-3, the V gene TRBV19; TRBD2 matches 7 bases. CDR3 length: 15 residues. V shed 2 bases and J 4 bases; nucleotides not matched to a gene: 6. From germline, CDR1 is LNHDA and CDR2 SQIVND (reference sequence). CDR3 sequence reads: CASSIRREGSDTQYF. DNA of the CDR3: TGTGCCAGTAGTATACGCAGGGAGGGTTCAGATACGCAGTATTTT.